This T cell receptor beta chain was captured by sequencing in a study of blood T cell repertoires in COVID-19 (dated by TCRdb to 2020 to 2022). Broadly, across the study: Collaborator samples came from the United States, Italy and Spain and covered acute and convalescent phases of COVID-19. The prospective study material was composed of cDNA or gDNA derived from T cells, B-cell-depleted T cells, or PBMCs. Subjects who had been exposed to COVID-19, were actively infected with it, or had recovered from it provided the deeply sampled blood TCRbeta repertoires that made up the dataset. The repertoires were made available in a free public database intended to serve as a resource for research on the immune response to SARS-CoV-2. The samples were drawn from two sources: the first 160 participants of the ongoing ImmuneRACE study, and fewer than 1,500 subjects contributed by 6 global collaborators. A de-identified subject ID, COVID-19 status, age in years and sex were almost always included in the sample metadata. Where available, HLA class I and class II types were taken from metadata supplied by the sample provider and were not determined by assay-based typing.

The CDR3 spans 14 residues, from the cysteine through the phenylalanine. Kept here is only the CDR3 DNA, which spans 42 bases and is read in frame from base 1. The trim is 7 bases for V and 2 bases for J, with a gap of 15 bases between the germline ends. CDR1 and CDR2, per the germline V gene, are SGHRS and YFSETQ. The immunoSEQ Assay, a bias-controlled multiplex PCR, was used to amplify TCRbeta CDR3 regions from genomic DNA. On the study's bioinformatics: Nucleated cell counts per sample were estimated from amplification of reference gene primers within the assay. Sequence reads were collapsed and filtered to measure the absolute abundance of every unique TCRbeta CDR3 rearrangement. Productive Simpson clonality was computed per sample as the square root of Simpson's diversity index over productive rearrangements. TCRdb provides this immuneACCESS table in a form limited to in-frame rearrangements. Some clones are lacking; in checked studies, under half of them reflect an unresolved V gene, and why the rest are absent is not known. The DNA was the basis for D and trimming; V, J and clone size are from that table. This sample gives about 50,000 clones in total; about 78% of them show up just once. The ten largest clones add up to approximately 5.3% of the sample.

Enrolling through a virtual design, the prospective study's participants ranged in age from roughly 18 to 90 years and lived across some 23 United States geographic areas. Cohort assignment in the prospective study relied on participant-reported clinical history from a screening survey and a study questionnaire. In the prospective study, whole blood, serum and a nasopharyngeal or oropharyngeal swab were collected from each participant by mobile phlebotomists. Prospective study participants could optionally give additional blood draws and questionnaires over an approximately two-month period. Blood samples from the prospective study were shipped frozen or at room temperature prior to DNA extraction. Findings and caveats that apply to the study as a whole: Clinical and demographic metadata were provided uncurated, with the amount varying by source and participant.

With respect to this clone: There is no known antigen for this receptor. Per-base qualities were not stored, and no clone one base away is much larger.

The sequenced material came from PBMCs or T cells enriched from blood (not recorded which). The receptor was derived from a woman between 45 and 60 years old with acute COVID-19. The V and J segments used are TRBV5-1 and TRBJ2-5, with TRBD1 perhaps the D gene, on 7 matching bases. The DNA sequence reads TGCGCCAGCCAGACAGGGAGGTTTCAAGAGACCCAGTACTTC. Its coded protein is CASQTGRFQETQYF.